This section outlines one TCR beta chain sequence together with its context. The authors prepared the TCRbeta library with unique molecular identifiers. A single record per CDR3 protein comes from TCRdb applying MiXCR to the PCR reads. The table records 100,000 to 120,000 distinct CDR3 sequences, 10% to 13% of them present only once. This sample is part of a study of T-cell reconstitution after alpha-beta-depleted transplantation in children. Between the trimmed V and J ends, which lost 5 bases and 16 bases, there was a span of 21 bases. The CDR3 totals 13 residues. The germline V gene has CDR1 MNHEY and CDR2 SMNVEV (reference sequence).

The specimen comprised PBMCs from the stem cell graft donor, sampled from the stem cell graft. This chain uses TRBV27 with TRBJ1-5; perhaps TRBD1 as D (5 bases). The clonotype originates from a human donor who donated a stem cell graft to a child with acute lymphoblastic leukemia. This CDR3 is CASSTRQNPGLHF. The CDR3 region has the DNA TGTGCCAGCAGTACCCGACAGAACCCGGGCCTTCATTTT.